The 19 T cell receptor beta chains below were found in one sample sequenced in a study of CD8 T cells in Susac syndrome. The authors reverse transcribed about 0.5 to 1 ug RNA with random hexamers. TCRdb analysed the immunoSEQ multiplex PCR reads with MiXCR anew, one entry per CDR3 protein. The sample lists more than 200,000 distinct CDR3 sequences, just under 95% seen once, with 0.065% to 0.08% in the top ten. Sequencing was carried out using CD4+ T cells from PBMCs. These receptors were obtained from a human donor with multiple sclerosis.

V and J are TRBV30 and TRBJ1-2; tentative D call: TRBD1 (6 bases). CDR1 is GTSNPN and CDR2 is SVGIG in the germline V gene (reference sequence). The CDR3 is 16 residues long. The V end was cut by 0 bases, the J end by 3 bases, with 17 bases between. The CDR3 spells CAWSVPRASGDYGYTF. The CDR3 nucleotides read TGTGCCTGGAGTGTACCGAGGGCGTCAGGGGACTATGGCTACACCTTC.

This chain links TRBV2 with TRBJ2-7; 7 positions match TRBD1. After removal of 6 bases from V and 4 bases from J, the junction contained 9 bases not matched to a gene. The CDR3 runs 14 residues. The germline V gene has CDR1 SNHLY and CDR2 FYNNEI. CDR3 sequence reads: CASRYRQGGYEQYF. In DNA, the CDR3 is TGTGCCAGCAGGTACAGACAGGGTGGGTACGAGCAGTACTTC.

The chain recombines TRBV28 with TRBJ2-5; either TRBD1 or TRBD2 may fit D (5 bases each). Between the trimmed V and J ends, which lost 8 bases and 2 bases, there was a span of 15 bases. This CDR3 is built from 14 residues. CDR1 is MDHEN and CDR2 is SYDVKM in the germline V gene. CDR3 sequence: CASASPGRQETQYF. In nucleotides, the CDR3 is TGTGCCAGCGCGTCGCCAGGGAGACAAGAGACCCAGTACTTC.

V gene TRBV7-9 combines with J gene TRBJ2-2; 9 bases match TRBD1. Germline V gene data show CDR1 as SEHNR and CDR2 as FQNEAQ (reference sequence). Trimming at V came to 6 bases and at J to 4 bases, leaving 12 bases not matched to a gene. The CDR3 runs 17 residues. Here the CDR3 reads CASRPKPGQGSTGELFF. CDR3 sequence (DNA): TGTGCCAGCAGGCCCAAGCCGGGACAGGGCTCCACCGGGGAGCTGTTTTTT.

The J gene is TRBJ2-1, the V gene TRBV11-3; maybe TRBD2 (5 bases). V was pared by 1 base and J by 5 bases, with 6 bases between. CDR1 is SGHNT and CDR2 is YENEEA in the germline V gene. The length of the CDR3 is 13 residues. Here the CDR3 reads CASSLGENNEQFF. The CDR3 region has the DNA TGTGCCAGCAGCTTAGGGGAGAACAATGAGCAGTTCTTC. The full variable domain, in which reference TRBV11-3 and TRBJ2-1 provide the parts outside the CDR3, is EAGVVQSPRYKIIEKKQPVAFWCNPISGHNTLYWYLQNLGQGPELLIRYENEEAVDDSQLPKDRFSAERLKGVDSTLKIQPAELGDSAVYLCASSLGENNEQFFGPGTRLTVL.

This clonotype has a single count. The chain carries TRBV18 and TRBJ2-2, with TRBD1 matching over 7 bases. CDR1 and CDR2 (germline): KGHSH, LQKENI. The ends lost 5 bases at V and 0 bases at J; junction bases unmatched: 9. The CDR3 totals 17 residues. The CDR3 nucleotides are TGTGCCAGCTCAGAGTGGGACAGAACCGCGAACACCGGGGAGCTGTTTTTT. Protein: CASSEWDRTANTGELFF. The variable domain in full, with the rest retrieved from reference TRBV18 and TRBJ2-2, is NAGVMQNPRHLVRRRGQEARLRCSPMKGHSHVYWYRQLPEEGLKFMVYLQKENIIDESGMPKERFSAEFPKEGPSILRIQQVVRGDSAAYFCASSEWDRTANTGELFFGEGSRLTVL.

This rearrangement joins TRBV29-1 to TRBJ1-2; maybe TRBD1 (5 bases). V gave up 2 bases and J gave up 5 bases, with 15 bases separating them. This CDR3 spans 14 amino acids. Germline CDR1 reads SQVTM; CDR2 reads ANQGSEA. Here the CDR3 reads CSVELAGTVYGYTF. The CDR3 coding sequence is TGCAGCGTTGAACTTGCCGGGACGGTATATGGCTACACCTTC.

This clonotype has just one count. The V and J genes are TRBV20-1 and TRBJ2-1; TRBD2 matches 9 bases. Per the germline V gene, CDR1 is DFQATT and CDR2 is SNEGSKA (reference sequence). The junction had 11 bases not matched to a gene; V was cut back by 7 bases and J by 4 bases. The CDR3 consists of 15 residues. The CDR3 is CSVPTGTSRYNEQFF. The CDR3, as DNA: TGCAGTGTTCCTACCGGGACTAGCAGATACAATGAGCAGTTCTTC.

This clonotype showed up just once. This chain links TRBV9 with TRBJ2-7; D is ambiguous. Looked up from germline, CDR1 is SGDLS and CDR2 is YYNGEE. V gave up 3 bases and J gave up 6 bases, with 22 bases separating them. The CDR3 is made up of 16 amino acids. The CDR3 spells CASSADTGPRRGEQYF. In nucleotides, the CDR3 is TGTGCCAGCAGCGCCGATACGGGCCCCCGGCGCGGCGAGCAGTACTTC.

The CDR3 sequence: CAWSGGRSYNEQFF. CDR3 bases: TGTGCCTGGTCCGGGGGTAGATCCTACAATGAGCAGTTCTTC. The chain employs TRBV30 and TRBJ2-1; D is possibly TRBD2 (6 bases). The germline V and J ends were trimmed by 5 bases and 1 base, with 12 bases remaining between them. Germline CDR1 and CDR2: GTSNPN and SVGIG (reference sequence). The CDR3 has 14 residues.

The chain employs TRBV7-2 and TRBJ1-6, with D unclear. Germline V gene data show CDR1 as SGHTA and CDR2 as FQGNSA. Trimming took 0 bases from V and 11 from J, leaving 8 bases between them. The CDR3 is 13 residues long. DNA of the CDR3: TGTGCCAGCAGCTTAGCTGGGCGGGCACCCCTCCACTTT. This translates into CASSLAGRAPLHF. Using reference TRBV7-2 and TRBJ1-6 for the parts outside the CDR3, the full variable domain is GAGVSQSPSNKVTEKGKDVELRCDPISGHTALYWYRQSLGQGLEFLIYFQGNSAPDKSGLPSDRFSAERTGGSVSTLTIQRTQQEDSAVYLCASSLAGRAPLHFGNGTRLTVT.

This clonotype was seen just once. The chain employs TRBV25-1 and TRBJ1-6; 7 bases map to TRBD1. The CDR3 loop spans 15 amino acids. CDR1 MGHDK and CDR2 SYGVNS come from the germline V gene. V was clipped by 0 bases and J by 8 bases; unmatched bases: 4. The CDR3 DNA is TGTGCCAGCAGTGAATATACAGGGGCGGATTCACCCCTCCACTTT. It translates to CASSEYTGADSPLHF.

This sequence joins TRBV11-3 and TRBJ1-1, with D uncertain. V lost 3 bases and J lost 6, with 8 bases in between. This CDR3 contains 12 residues. Germline V gene data show CDR1 as SGHNT and CDR2 as YENEEA. The CDR3 DNA follows: TGTGCCAGCAGCTTTCTCGAGTCTGAAGCTTTCTTT. Residues: CASSFLESEAFF.

The CDR3 bases are TGCGCCAGCAGCTCCGGGGACATATCTGGCTACACCTTC. This translates into CASSSGDISGYTF. The V call is TRBV5-1, the J call TRBJ1-2; D might be TRBD1 (6 bases). From germline, CDR1 is SGHRS and CDR2 YFSETQ. The CDR3 is made up of 13 amino acids. Trimming removed 3 bases from V and 7 bases from J, with 13 bases in between. Full variable domain (missing parts from reference TRBV5-1 and TRBJ1-2): KAGVTQTPRYLIKTRGQQVTLSCSPISGHRSVSWYQQTPGQGLQFLFEYFSETQRNKGNFPGRFSGRQFSNSRSEMNVSTLELGDSALYLCASSSGDISGYTFGSGTRLTVV.

This chain links TRBV29-1 with TRBJ2-1; D is unclear. CDR1 and CDR2 (germline): SQVTM, ANQGSEA. V dropped 4 bases and J dropped 4 bases, with 8 bases sitting between them. The length of the CDR3 is 12 residues. The CDR3 nucleotides are TGCAGCGTTGGGGATATGTACAATGAGCAGTTCTTC. Translation: CSVGDMYNEQFF.

In nucleotides, the CDR3 is TGCAGTGCTAGACCCAGGTCATGGCAGGGCAATGAGCAGTTCTTC. Its protein is CSARPRSWQGNEQFF. The chain recombines TRBV20-1 with TRBJ2-1, with D tentatively TRBD1 (5 bases). Trimming removed 2 bases at V and 6 bases at J, with 17 bases between. The CDR3 runs 15 residues. Germline CDR1 and CDR2: DFQATT and SNEGSKA (reference sequence).

This clonotype was seen only a few times. The genes are TRBV12-3 or TRBV12-4 and TRBJ1-1, with D perhaps TRBD1 (5 bases). Deletions cut 1 base from V and 4 bases from J, with 10 bases between. This CDR3 region has 14 residues. The DNA of the CDR3 is TGTGCCAGCAGTTTAGGGGGAGGGGTCACTGAAGCTTTCTTT. This translates into CASSLGGGVTEAFF.

V and J are TRBV20-1 and TRBJ1-5; D may be TRBD1 (5 bases). Per germline, CDR1 DFQATT and CDR2 SNEGSKA (reference sequence). The CDR3 spans 13 residues. Trimming removed 6 bases at V and 5 bases at J, with 14 bases between. CDR3 sequence reads: CSANPQGYQPQHF. CDR3 nucleotide sequence: TGCAGTGCGAACCCTCAGGGTTATCAGCCCCAGCATTTT.

This chain joins TRBV9 and TRBJ2-3, with D maybe TRBD1 (6 bases). The CDR3 runs 14 residues. The germline V gene has CDR1 SGDLS and CDR2 YYNGEE. V was shortened by 3 bases and J by 7 bases, with 15 bases between the two germline ends. Here the CDR3 reads CASSGVGAVNTQYF. DNA of the CDR3: TGTGCCAGCAGCGGCGTGGGGGCCGTCAATACGCAGTATTTT.